The text below deals with one T cell receptor beta chain. Its target is not known. CDR3 length equals 15 residues. The junction had 3 bases not matched to a gene; V was cut back by 5 bases and J by 3 bases. CDR1 is SGHTA and CDR2 is FQGNSA in the germline V gene. Clones were sequenced by immunoSEQ multiplex PCR, and TCRdb holds only the in-frame ones, with some missing. The sample holds more than 2,000,000 clones, approximately 95% seen once. CD4+ cells were split into CD45RA+ naive and CD45RA-negative memory subsets. The data derive from a study of shared clonotypes between healthy human individuals. Study overall: Each donor's CD4 naive and CD4 memory cells filled three plates apiece, CD8 naive two, and CD8 memory one.

Study-wide results and limits: Researchers found naive subsets generally carried larger estimated richness than memory subsets. Clonotypes not shared had lower generation probabilities than those common to all four donors.

Source material: naive CD4+ T cells from PBMCs. Subset given: CD45RA+ positively selected. This rearrangement joins TRBV7-2 to TRBJ2-1; 11 nucleotides align to TRBD2. The sequence came from a man younger than 35 in good health. Some clones in this sample may be carry-over from other donors' samples. CDR3 sequence: CASSVSGRVYNEQFF. CDR3 in DNA: TGTGCCAGCAGCGTTAGCGGGAGGGTCTACAATGAGCAGTTCTTC.